This TCR beta chain derives from a study of T-cell reconstitution after alpha-beta-depleted transplantation in children. General study points: After transplant, high TCRbeta diversity at day 60 in some patients arose from surviving recipient T cells and thymic progenitors. About two months after transplant, alpha-beta T cells reportedly came from several hundred expanded graft clones. Most T-cell counts and diversity one year after the transplant came from T cells that were newly produced.

This clonotype was recorded many times. Its specificity is unknown. Unique molecular identifiers tagged the TCRbeta library. TCRdb passed the PCR reads through MiXCR, listing each CDR3 protein once. The sample holds about 1,000,000 distinct CDR3 sequences; about 29% are singletons and the top ten take 28%. The CDR3 contains 13 residues. The junction had 4 bases not matched to a gene; V was cut back by 4 bases and J by 7 bases. CDR1 and CDR2 from the germline V gene are SGHRS and YFSETQ. The chain links TRBV5-1 to TRBJ2-1; 8 nucleotides match TRBD1. This sequence originates from a boy younger than two who had a stem cell transplant for SCID, so the T cells may come from the graft donor. The material was PBMCs, mostly from graft donor cells, obtained 360 days after TCRalphabeta/CD19-depleted stem cell transplant. The CDR3 region is CASSPQGGNEQFF. The CDR3 DNA follows: TGCGCCAGCAGCCCACAGGGGGGTAATGAGCAGTTCTTC. The whole variable domain, filled in from reference TRBV5-1 and TRBJ2-1, reads KAGVTQTPRYLIKTRGQQVTLSCSPISGHRSVSWYQQTPGQGLQFLFEYFSETQRNKGNFPGRFSGRQFSNSRSEMNVSTLELGDSALYLCASSPQGGNEQFFGPGTRLTVL.